The 5 T cell receptor beta chains listed next were all sequenced from one sample in a study of shared clonotypes between healthy human individuals. Sequenced by immunoSEQ multiplex PCR; TCRdb stores in-frame clones only, minus some. The table shows a few million clones, with more than 80% occurring only once. Sequencing was performed on naive CD4+ T cells sorted from blood. Stated subset: CD45RA+ positively selected. These receptors all stem from a man between 18 and 35 years old in good health.

The chain couples TRBV18 to TRBJ1-5; possibly TRBD1 for D (6 bases). The CDR3 sequence is 15 residues long. The germline V gene encodes CDR1 KGHSH and CDR2 LQKENI. V was cut by 2 bases and J by 2 bases, with 10 bases left in between. As DNA, the CDR3 is TGTGCCAGCTCACCAATCGCAGGGGGCAATCAGCCCCAGCATTTT. Its protein is CASSPIAGGNQPQHF. Using reference TRBV18 and TRBJ1-5 for the parts outside the CDR3, the full variable domain is NAGVMQNPRHLVRRRGQEARLRCSPMKGHSHVYWYRQLPEEGLKFMVYLQKENIIDESGMPKERFSAEFPKEGPSILRIQQVVRGDSAAYFCASSPIAGGNQPQHFGDGTRLSIL.

The chain carries TRBV7-6 and TRBJ2-5, with D possibly matching TRBD2 (6 bases). The germline CDR1 and CDR2 sequences are SGHVS and FNYEAQ. Trimming stripped 1 base from V and 0 bases from J, with 12 bases between. This CDR3 has 16 amino acids. CDR3 DNA: TGTGCCAGCAGCTTAGTTGGTCTAGCGAACCAAGAGACCCAGTACTTC. Translating gives CASSLVGLANQETQYF.

In the case of this clone: Different DNA sequences within this sample yield the same CDR3. The CDR3 DNA sequence: TGTGCCAGCAGCGAGTCCGGCGATCAGCCCCAGCATTTT. Translating gives CASSESGDQPQHF. The J gene is TRBJ1-5, the V gene TRBV2; D uncertain. CDR1 is SNHLY and CDR2 is FYNNEI in the germline V gene. Trimming cost V 6 bases and J 5 bases, with 11 bases left between them. The CDR3 spans 13 residues. The full variable domain, its missing parts supplied by reference TRBV2 and TRBJ1-5, is EPEVTQTPSHQVTQMGQEVILRCVPISNHLYFYWYRQILGQKVEFLVSFYNNEISEKSEIFDDQFSVERPDGSNFTLKIRSTKLEDSAMYFCASSESGDQPQHFGDGTRLSIL.

This clone occurred a few times. The same CDR3 is also encoded by other DNA sequences in this sample. Here the CDR3 reads CSVGGSGNQPQHF. DNA of the CDR3: TGCAGCGTTGGGGGGTCGGGCAATCAGCCCCAGCATTTT. The gene calls are TRBV29-1 and TRBJ1-5, with D perhaps matching TRBD1 (5 bases). The CDR3 has 13 residues. Germline V gene data show CDR1 as SQVTM and CDR2 as ANQGSEA. V was shortened by 4 bases and J by 2 bases, with 9 bases between the two germline ends. Full variable domain (outside the CDR3, taken from reference TRBV29-1 and TRBJ1-5): SAVISQKPSRDICQRGTSLTIQCQVDSQVTMMFWYRQQPGQSLTLIATANQGSEATYESGFVIDKFPISRPNLTFSTLTVSNMSPEDSSIYLCSVGGSGNQPQHFGDGTRLSIL.

In its sample, this clone was seen once. The junction and the germline gene differ at one end; a read error may be behind it. The chain employs TRBV7-7 and TRBJ2-1, with D perhaps matching TRBD1 (6 bases). Germline V gene lookup returns CDR1 SSHAT and CDR2 FNYEAQ (reference sequence). This CDR3 spans 15 amino acids. In DNA, the CDR3 is TGTGCTAGCAGCTTAGGGTGGGGCAGGGGTAATGAGCAGTTCTTC. This gives the protein CASSLGWGRGNEQFF.